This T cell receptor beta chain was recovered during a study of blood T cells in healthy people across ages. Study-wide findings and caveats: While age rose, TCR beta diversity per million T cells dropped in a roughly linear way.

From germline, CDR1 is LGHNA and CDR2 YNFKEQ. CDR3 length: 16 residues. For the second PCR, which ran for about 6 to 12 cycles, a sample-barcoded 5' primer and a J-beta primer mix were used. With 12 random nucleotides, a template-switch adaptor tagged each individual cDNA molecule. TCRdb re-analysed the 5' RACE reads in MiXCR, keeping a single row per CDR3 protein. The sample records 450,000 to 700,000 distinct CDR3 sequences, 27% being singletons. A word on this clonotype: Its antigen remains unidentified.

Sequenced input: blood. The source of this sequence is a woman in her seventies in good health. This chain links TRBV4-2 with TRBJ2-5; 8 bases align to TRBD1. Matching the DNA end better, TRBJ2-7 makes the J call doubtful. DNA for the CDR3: TGTGCCAGCAGCCAGAGGGACAGGTCGAGCTCCTACGAGCAGTACTTC. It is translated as CASSQRDRSSSYEQYF.